The present T cell receptor (beta chain) was sequenced within a study of T cells in Graves' hyperthyroidism and ophthalmopathy. Study observations and caveats: The model foresaw ophthalmopathy a median approximately 6.3 months prior to onset. The blood repertoire included most of the expanded thyroid clonotypes above 0.001.

This CDR3 contains 14 residues. Per germline, CDR1 LNHNV and CDR2 YYDKDF (reference sequence). Unmatched junction bases numbered 6, after V lost 0 bases and J lost 10 bases. Note on this clonotype: Its target is unknown.

Amplified TCR beta CDR3 regions derived from RNA transcripts. Researchers ran a first-round RT-PCR on the TCR CDR3 using the HTBI primer set. TCRdb passed the multiplex PCR reads through MiXCR, listing each CDR3 protein once. The sample has about 620,000 distinct CDR3 sequences, about a sixth seen once. V is TRBV15 and J is TRBJ1-5; 7 bases map to TRBD1. Input material: blood. The source is a woman aged 25-40 years with Graves' hyperthyroidism. The CDR3 DNA reads as TGTGCCACCAGCAGAGATGAGGGGACAGAACCCCAGCATTTT. Translation: CATSRDEGTEPQHF.